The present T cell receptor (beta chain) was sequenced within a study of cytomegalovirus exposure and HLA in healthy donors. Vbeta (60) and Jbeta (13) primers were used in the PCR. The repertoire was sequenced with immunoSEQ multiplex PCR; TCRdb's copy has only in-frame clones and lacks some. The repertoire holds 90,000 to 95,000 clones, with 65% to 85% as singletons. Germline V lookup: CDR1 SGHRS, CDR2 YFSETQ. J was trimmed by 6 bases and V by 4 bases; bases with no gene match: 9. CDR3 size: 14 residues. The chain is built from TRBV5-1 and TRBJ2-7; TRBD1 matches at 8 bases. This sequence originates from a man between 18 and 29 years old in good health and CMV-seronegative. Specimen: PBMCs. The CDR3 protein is CASSLGQGGGEQYF. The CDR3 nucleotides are TGCGCCAGCAGCCTAGGACAGGGAGGCGGCGAGCAGTACTTC.